This is a list of T cell receptor beta chains from one sample in a study of cytomegalovirus exposure and HLA in healthy donors. Using immunoSEQ multiplex PCR, the repertoire was profiled, and TCRdb retains in-frame clones only, with some absent. The sample has some 110,000 clones; approximately 60% are singletons. The sequencing sample was made of PBMCs. The receptor set was obtained from a young woman in good health and CMV-seronegative. CDR3s include the opening cysteine and the closing phenylalanine or tryptophan. Each record gives: D gene, clone size, J gene, V gene, CDR3 DNA, CDR3 protein. The D gene is left open where the match is weak. Only part of the rows carry a size: once, few, many, or a class if the clone is expanded.

>.|.|TRBJ2-7|TRBV4-3
TGCGCCAGCAGGAGGACTATCGCGAGCTCCTACGAGCAGTACTTC
CASRRTIASSYEQYF
>TRBD2|.|TRBJ2-7|TRBV11-2
TGTGCCAGCAGCTTAGCGGGGGGCTCCTACGAGCAGTACTTC
CASSLAGGSYEQYF
>TRBD1|.|TRBJ1-3|TRBV5-1
TGCGCCAGCAGCTTAGGGACAGGGGAAGTCGGAAACACCATATATTTT
CASSLGTGEVGNTIYF
>.|.|TRBJ2-1|TRBV19
TGTGCCAGTAGCATGACTCAGGGGAGCTCCTACAATGAGCAGTTCTTC
CASSMTQGSSYNEQFF
>.|few|TRBJ2-1|TRBV7-2
TGTGCCAGCAGCTTAGGACAGGTTGCCCACAATGAGCAGTTCTTC
CASSLGQVAHNEQFF
>TRBD2|.|TRBJ2-3|TRBV5-1
TGCGCCAGCAGCTTTCTCTTAGCGGGAGGGCAAGATACGCAGTATTTT
CASSFLLAGGQDTQYF
>.|.|TRBJ2-1|TRBV18
TGTGCCAGCTCACCCCCAGAATACAATGAGCAGTTCTTC
CASSPPEYNEQFF
>TRBD2|few|TRBJ2-1|TRBV7-9
TGTGCCAGCAGCGACCGGACTAGCGGGAGGGCCTACAATGAGCAGTTCTTC
CASSDRTSGRAYNEQFF
>.|.|TRBJ2-1|TRBV28
TGTGCCACCCAGGACAGCAAGACGCACAATGAGCAGTTCTTC
CATQDSKTHNEQFF
>TRBD1|.|TRBJ2-3|TRBV6-4
TGTGCCAGCAGTGCCGGGACAGGGGCAGATACGCAGTATTTT
CASSAGTGADTQYF
>.|.|TRBJ2-1|TRBV5-1
TGCGCCAGCAGCTTGGTCCCAACGACAGGTTACAATGAGCAGTTCTTC
CASSLVPTTGYNEQFF
>.|.|TRBJ2-7|TRBV28
TGTGCCAGCAGTCGGGGCCTCTGGGGGGTAGCGTCCTACGAGCAGTACTTC
CASSRGLWGVASYEQYF
>TRBD2|.|TRBJ2-3|TRBV5-1
TGCGCCAGCAGCTTGGCGGTGACAGGCGGGAGGCGCACAGATACGCAGTATTTT
CASSLAVTGGRRTDTQYF
>TRBD2|.|TRBJ2-6|TRBV9
TGTGCCAGCAGCGTTCCGGGACTAGGGTGGAAGGACTCTGGGGCCAACGTCCTGACTTTC
CASSVPGLGWKDSGANVLTF
>.|few|TRBJ2-3|TRBV5-1
TGCGCCAGCAGGGAGGGAACTAGCACAGATACGCAGTATTTT
CASREGTSTDTQYF
>TRBD2|.|TRBJ2-7|TRBV5-5
TGTGCCAGCAGCTTCGCGGGCGGGAGGGCTTACGAGCAGTACTTC
CASSFAGGRAYEQYF